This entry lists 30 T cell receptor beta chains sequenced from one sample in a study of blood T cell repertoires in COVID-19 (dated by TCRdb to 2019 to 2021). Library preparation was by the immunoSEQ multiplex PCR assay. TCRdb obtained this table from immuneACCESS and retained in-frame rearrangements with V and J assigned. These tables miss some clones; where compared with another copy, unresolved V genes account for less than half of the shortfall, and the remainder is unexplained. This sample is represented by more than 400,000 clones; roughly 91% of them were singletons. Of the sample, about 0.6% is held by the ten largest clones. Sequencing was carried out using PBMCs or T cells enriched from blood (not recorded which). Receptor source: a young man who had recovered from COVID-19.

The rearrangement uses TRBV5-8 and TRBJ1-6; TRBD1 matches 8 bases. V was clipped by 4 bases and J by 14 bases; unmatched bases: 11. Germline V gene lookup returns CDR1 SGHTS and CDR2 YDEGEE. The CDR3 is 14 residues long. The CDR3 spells CASSRNGQGKTLHF. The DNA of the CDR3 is TGTGCCAGCAGCCGAAATGGACAGGGTAAAACCCTCCACTTT. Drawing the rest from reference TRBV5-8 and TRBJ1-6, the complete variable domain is EAGVTQSPTHLIKTRGQQATLRCSPISGHTSVYWYQQALGLGLQFLLWYDEGEERNRGNFPPRFSGRQFPNYSSELNVNALELEDSALYLCASSRNGQGKTLHFGNGTRLTVT.

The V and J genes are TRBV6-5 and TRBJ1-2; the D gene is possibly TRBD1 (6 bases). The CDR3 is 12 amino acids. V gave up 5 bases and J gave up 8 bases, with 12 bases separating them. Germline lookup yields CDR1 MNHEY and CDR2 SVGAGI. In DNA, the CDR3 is TGTGCCAGCAGTAAACAGGGCGCGGGCTACACCTTC. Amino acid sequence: CASSKQGAGYTF.

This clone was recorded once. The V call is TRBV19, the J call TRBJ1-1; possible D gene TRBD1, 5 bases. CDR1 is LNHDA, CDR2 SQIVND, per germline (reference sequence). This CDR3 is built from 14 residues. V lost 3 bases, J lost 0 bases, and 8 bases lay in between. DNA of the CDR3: TGTGCCAGTAGTATTGGACAAGTGAACACTGAAGCTTTCTTT. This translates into CASSIGQVNTEAFF.

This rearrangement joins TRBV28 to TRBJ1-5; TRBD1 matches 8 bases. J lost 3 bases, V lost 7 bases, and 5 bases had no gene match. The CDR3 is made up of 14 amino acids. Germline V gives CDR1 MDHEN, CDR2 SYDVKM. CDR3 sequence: CASINRGFNQPQHF. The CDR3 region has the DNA TGTGCCAGCATCAACAGGGGGTTCAATCAGCCCCAGCATTTT. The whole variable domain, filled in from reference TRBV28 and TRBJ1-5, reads DVKVTQSSRYLVKRTGEKVFLECVQDMDHENMFWYRQDPGLGLRLIYFSYDVKMKEKGDIPEGYSVSREKKERFSLILESASTNQTSMYLCASINRGFNQPQHFGDGTRLSIL.

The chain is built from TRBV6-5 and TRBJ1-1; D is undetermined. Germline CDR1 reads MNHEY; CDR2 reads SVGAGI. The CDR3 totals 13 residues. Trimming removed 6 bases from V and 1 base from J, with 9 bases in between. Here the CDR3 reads CASSVGENTEAFF. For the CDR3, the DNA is TGTGCCAGCAGCGTGGGAGAGAACACTGAAGCTTTCTTT.

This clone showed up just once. The CDR3 loop is CASSNGHSPQAAETQYF. CDR3 bases: TGCGCCAGCAGCAACGGACACTCTCCCCAGGCGGCAGAGACCCAGTACTTC. The chain combines TRBV5-1 with TRBJ2-5; D is possibly TRBD1 (5 bases). V lost 4 bases and J lost 4, with 23 bases in between. Germline lookup yields CDR1 SGHRS and CDR2 YFSETQ. CDR3 size: 17 residues.

The CDR3 bases are TGTGCCAGCAGTATACAGCGTGGGGCCCGGGAGCAGTACTTC. It codes for CASSIQRGAREQYF. This chain connects TRBV6-5 to TRBJ2-7, with TRBD1 as a possible D gene (5 bases). Trimming removed 5 bases at V and 7 bases at J, with 18 bases between. CDR3 length equals 14 residues. Germline V gives CDR1 MNHEY, CDR2 SVGAGI.

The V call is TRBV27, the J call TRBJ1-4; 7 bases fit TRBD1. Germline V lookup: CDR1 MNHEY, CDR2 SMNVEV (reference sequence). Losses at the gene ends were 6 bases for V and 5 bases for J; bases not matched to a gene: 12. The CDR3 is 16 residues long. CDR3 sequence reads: CASRPQGGGRNEKLFF. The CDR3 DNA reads TGTGCCAGCAGACCCCAGGGGGGCGGAAGGAATGAAAAACTGTTTTTT.

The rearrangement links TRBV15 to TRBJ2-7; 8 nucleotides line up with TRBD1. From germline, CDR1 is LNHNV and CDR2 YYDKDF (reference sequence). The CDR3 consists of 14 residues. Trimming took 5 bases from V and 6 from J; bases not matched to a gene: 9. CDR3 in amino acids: CATSPTRQGREQYF. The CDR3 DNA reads TGTGCCACCAGCCCAACTAGACAGGGGCGCGAGCAGTACTTC.

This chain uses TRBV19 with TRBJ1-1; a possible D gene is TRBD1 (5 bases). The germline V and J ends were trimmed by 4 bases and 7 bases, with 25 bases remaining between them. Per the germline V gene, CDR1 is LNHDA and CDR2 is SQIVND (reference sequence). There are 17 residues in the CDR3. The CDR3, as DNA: TGTGCCAGTAGTACGATTAGAGACAGCCTTTTCGCGGTTGAAGCTTTCTTT. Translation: CASSTIRDSLFAVEAFF.

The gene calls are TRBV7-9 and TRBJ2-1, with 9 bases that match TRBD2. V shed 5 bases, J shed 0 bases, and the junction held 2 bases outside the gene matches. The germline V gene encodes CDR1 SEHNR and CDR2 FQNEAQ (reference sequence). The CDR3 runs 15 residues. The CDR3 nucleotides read TGTGCCAGCAGCCCTAGCGGGAACTCCTACAATGAGCAGTTCTTC. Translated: CASSPSGNSYNEQFF. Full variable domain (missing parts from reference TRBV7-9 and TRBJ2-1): DTGVSQNPRHKITKRGQNVTFRCDPISEHNRLYWYRQTLGQGPEFLTYFQNEAQLEKSRLLSDRFSAERPKGSFSTLEIQRTEQGDSAMYLCASSPSGNSYNEQFFGPGTRLTVL.

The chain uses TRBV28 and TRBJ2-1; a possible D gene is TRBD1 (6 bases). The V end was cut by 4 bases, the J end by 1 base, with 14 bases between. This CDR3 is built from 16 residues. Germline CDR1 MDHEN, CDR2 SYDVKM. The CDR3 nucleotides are TGTGCCAGCAGTTCCCAGGGGCCTGGTTCCTACAATGAGCAGTTCTTC. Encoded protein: CASSSQGPGSYNEQFF.

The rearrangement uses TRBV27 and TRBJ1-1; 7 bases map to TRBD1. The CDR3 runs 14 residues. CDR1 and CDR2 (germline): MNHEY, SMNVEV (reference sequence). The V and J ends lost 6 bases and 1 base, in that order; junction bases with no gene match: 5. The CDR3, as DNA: TGTGCCAGCAGCCCGAGGGACAGGAACACTGAAGCTTTCTTT. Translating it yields CASSPRDRNTEAFF.

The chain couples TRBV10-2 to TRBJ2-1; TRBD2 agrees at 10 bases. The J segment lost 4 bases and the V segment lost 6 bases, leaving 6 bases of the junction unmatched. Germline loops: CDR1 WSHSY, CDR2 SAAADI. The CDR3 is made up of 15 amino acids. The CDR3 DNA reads TGCGCCAGCAGATTAGCGGGAGGATCGTACAATGAGCAGTTCTTC. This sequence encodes CASRLAGGSYNEQFF.

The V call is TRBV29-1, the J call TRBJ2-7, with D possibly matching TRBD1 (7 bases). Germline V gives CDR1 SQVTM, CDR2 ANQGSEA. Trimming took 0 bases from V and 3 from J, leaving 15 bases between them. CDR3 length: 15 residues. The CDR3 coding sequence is TGCAGCGTTGAAGATTGGCGGGGACAGAGCTACGAGCAGTACTTC. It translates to CSVEDWRGQSYEQYF.

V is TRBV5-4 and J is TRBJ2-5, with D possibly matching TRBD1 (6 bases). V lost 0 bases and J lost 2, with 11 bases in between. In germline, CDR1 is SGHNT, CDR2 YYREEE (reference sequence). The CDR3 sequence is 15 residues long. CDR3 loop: CASSLEGTPQETQYF. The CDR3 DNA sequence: TGTGCCAGCAGCTTGGAAGGGACACCACAAGAGACCCAGTACTTC.

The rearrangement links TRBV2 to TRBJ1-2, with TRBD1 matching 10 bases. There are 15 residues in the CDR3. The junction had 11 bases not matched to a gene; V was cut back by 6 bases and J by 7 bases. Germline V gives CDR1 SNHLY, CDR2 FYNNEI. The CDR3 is CASSLGGDRGSGYTF. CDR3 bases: TGTGCCAGCAGCCTCGGGGGGGACAGGGGCTCTGGCTACACCTTC. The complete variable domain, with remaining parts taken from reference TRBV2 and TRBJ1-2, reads EPEVTQTPSHQVTQMGQEVILRCVPISNHLYFYWYRQILGQKVEFLVSFYNNEISEKSEIFDDQFSVERPDGSNFTLKIRSTKLEDSAMYFCASSLGGDRGSGYTFGSGTRLTVV.

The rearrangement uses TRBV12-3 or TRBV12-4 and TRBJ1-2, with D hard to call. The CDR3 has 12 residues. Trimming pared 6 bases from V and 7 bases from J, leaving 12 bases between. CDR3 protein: CASSPGLVGYTF. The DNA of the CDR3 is TGTGCCAGCAGCCCCGGACTTGTTGGCTACACCTTC.

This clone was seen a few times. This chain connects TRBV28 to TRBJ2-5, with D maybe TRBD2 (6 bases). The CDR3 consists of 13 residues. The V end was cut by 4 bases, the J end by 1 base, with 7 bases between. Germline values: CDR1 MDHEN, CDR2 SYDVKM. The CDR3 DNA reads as TGTGCCAGCAGTTCCGGGAGCCAAGAGACCCAGTACTTC. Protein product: CASSSGSQETQYF.

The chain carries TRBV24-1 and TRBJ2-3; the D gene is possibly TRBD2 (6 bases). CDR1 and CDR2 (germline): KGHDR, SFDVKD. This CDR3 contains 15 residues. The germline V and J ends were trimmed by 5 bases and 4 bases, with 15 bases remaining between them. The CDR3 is CATSGVGGSADTQYF. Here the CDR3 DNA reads TGTGCCACCAGTGGCGTGGGGGGATCGGCAGATACGCAGTATTTT.

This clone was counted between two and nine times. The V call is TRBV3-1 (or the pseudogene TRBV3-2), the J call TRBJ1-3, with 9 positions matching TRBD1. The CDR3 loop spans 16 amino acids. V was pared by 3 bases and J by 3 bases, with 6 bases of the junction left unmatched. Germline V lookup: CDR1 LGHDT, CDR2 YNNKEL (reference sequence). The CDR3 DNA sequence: TGTGCCAGCAGCCAGTTAACAGGGGGCGTTGGAAACACCATATATTTT. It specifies CASSQLTGGVGNTIYF.

CDR3 DNA sequence: TGTGCCAGCAGTGCCTCTCCGACTAGCGGGAGGGGAGATACGCAGTATTTT. Protein product: CASSASPTSGRGDTQYF. This chain links TRBV2 with TRBJ2-3; 14 bases are shared with TRBD2. The CDR3 covers 17 residues. Germline values: CDR1 SNHLY, CDR2 FYNNEI. V shed 4 bases, J shed 5 bases, and the junction held 8 bases outside the gene matches.

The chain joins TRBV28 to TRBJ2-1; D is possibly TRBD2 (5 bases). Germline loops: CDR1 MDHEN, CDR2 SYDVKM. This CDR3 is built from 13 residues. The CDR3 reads CAHIGLGYNEQFF. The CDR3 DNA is TGTGCGCATATCGGACTCGGCTACAATGAGCAGTTCTTC.

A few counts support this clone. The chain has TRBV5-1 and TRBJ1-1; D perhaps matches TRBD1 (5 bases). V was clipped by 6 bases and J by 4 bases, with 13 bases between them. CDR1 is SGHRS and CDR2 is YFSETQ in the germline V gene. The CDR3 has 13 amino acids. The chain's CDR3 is CASTYGGSTEAFF. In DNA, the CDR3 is TGCGCCAGCACGTATGGGGGGTCCACTGAAGCTTTCTTT.

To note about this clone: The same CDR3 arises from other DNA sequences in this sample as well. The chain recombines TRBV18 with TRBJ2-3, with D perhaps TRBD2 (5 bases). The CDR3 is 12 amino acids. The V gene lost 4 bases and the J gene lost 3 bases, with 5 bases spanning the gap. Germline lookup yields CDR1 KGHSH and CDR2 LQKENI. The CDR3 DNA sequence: TGTGCCAGCTCACGAGGGACAGATACGCAGTATTTT. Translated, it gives CASSRGTDTQYF.

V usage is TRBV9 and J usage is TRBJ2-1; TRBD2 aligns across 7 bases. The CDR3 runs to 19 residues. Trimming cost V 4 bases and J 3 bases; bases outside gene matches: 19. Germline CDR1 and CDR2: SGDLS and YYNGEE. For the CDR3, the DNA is TGTGCCAGCAGCCCAGACCCCCTTAGTGGGCGGGGGTACTACAATGAGCAGTTCTTC. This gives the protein CASSPDPLSGRGYYNEQFF.

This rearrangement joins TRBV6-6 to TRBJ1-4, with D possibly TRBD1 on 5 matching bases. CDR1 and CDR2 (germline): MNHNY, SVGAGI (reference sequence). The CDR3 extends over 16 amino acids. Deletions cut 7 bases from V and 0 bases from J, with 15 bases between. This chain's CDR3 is CASNWGVAATNEKLFF. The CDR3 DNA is TGTGCCAGCAACTGGGGGGTTGCGGCAACTAATGAAAAACTGTTTTTT.

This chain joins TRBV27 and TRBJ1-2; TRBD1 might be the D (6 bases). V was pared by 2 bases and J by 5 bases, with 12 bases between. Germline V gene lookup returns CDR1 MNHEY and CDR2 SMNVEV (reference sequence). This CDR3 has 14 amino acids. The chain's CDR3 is CASSLMGAGYGYTF. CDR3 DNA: TGTGCCAGCAGTTTAATGGGGGCTGGGTATGGCTACACCTTC.

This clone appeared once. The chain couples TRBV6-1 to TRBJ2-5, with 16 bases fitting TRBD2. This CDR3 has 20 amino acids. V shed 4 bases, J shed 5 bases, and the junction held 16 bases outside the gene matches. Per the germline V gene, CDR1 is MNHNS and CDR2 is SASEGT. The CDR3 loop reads CASSALPQGTSGGAAETQYF. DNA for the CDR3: TGTGCCAGCAGTGCGCTACCACAGGGGACTAGCGGGGGGGCGGCGGAGACCCAGTACTTC.

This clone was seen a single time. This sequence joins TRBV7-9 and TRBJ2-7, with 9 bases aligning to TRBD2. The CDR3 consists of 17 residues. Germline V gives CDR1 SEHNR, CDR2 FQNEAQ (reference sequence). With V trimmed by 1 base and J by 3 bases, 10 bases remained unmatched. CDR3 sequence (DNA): TGTGCCAGCAGCTTAGATGGTTGGCGGGAGGGTGGCTACGAGCAGTACTTC. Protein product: CASSLDGWREGGYEQYF.